Below are 25 T cell receptor beta chains sequenced from a single sample in a study of blood T cells in healthy people across ages. A sample-barcoded 5' primer and a J-beta primer mix were used in a second PCR of about 6 to 11 cycles. TCRdb ran MiXCR on the 5' RACE reads and lists one entry per CDR3 protein. The sample holds roughly 730,000 distinct CDR3 sequences, more than 50% seen once. The sample taken for sequencing was blood. These receptors all come from a man aged 40-49 years in good health.

J is TRBJ2-6 and V is TRBV5-1; the D gene is possibly TRBD2 (5 bases). Trimming shortened V by 3 bases and J by 0 bases, and 16 bases separated the two germline ends. CDR3 length: 18 residues. The germline V gene encodes CDR1 SGHRS and CDR2 YFSETQ. The CDR3 region is CASSSEVGRTSGANVLTF. Written as DNA, the CDR3 is TGCGCCAGCAGCTCGGAGGTGGGCAGGACCTCTGGGGCCAACGTCCTGACTTTC. Looking up the rest from reference TRBV5-1 and TRBJ2-6 gives the full variable domain: KAGVTQTPRYLIKTRGQQVTLSCSPISGHRSVSWYQQTPGQGLQFLFEYFSETQRNKGNFPGRFSGRQFSNSRSEMNVSTLELGDSALYLCASSSEVGRTSGANVLTFGAGSRLTVL.

Only one count was recorded for this clonotype. The chain employs TRBV29-1 and TRBJ1-1; 8 bases map to TRBD1. The CDR3 covers 11 residues. V shed 7 bases, J shed 11 bases, and the junction held 9 bases outside the gene matches. In germline, CDR1 is SQVTM, CDR2 ANQGSEA. The CDR3 region has the DNA TGCAGCGGAACAGGGGGAACCAATGCTTTCTTT. This codes for CSGTGGTNAFF. Looking up the rest from reference TRBV29-1 and TRBJ1-1 gives the full variable domain: SAVISQKPSRDICQRGTSLTIQCQVDSQVTMMFWYRQQPGQSLTLIATANQGSEATYESGFVIDKFPISRPNLTFSTLTVSNMSPEDSSIYLCSGTGGTNAFFGQGTRLTVV.

The rearrangement joins TRBV12-3 or TRBV12-4 to TRBJ2-1; no definite D call. V lost 1 base to trimming and J lost 3 bases, with 10 bases between them. The CDR3 runs to 15 residues. The chain's CDR3 is CASSLVDSNYNEQFF. The DNA of the CDR3 is TGTGCCAGCAGTTTAGTCGACTCTAACTACAATGAGCAGTTCTTC.

The chain recombines TRBV6-6 with TRBJ1-2; D unclear. CDR1 MNHNY and CDR2 SVGAGI come from the germline V gene (reference sequence). Trimming shortened V by 0 bases and J by 6 bases, and 8 bases separated the two germline ends. The CDR3 extends over 13 amino acids. The CDR3 DNA reads TGTGCCAGCAGTTACTCACAGTCGGATGGCTACACCTTC. This gives the protein CASSYSQSDGYTF.

This chain uses TRBV11-2 with TRBJ1-2; 8 bases are a match to TRBD1. The trim removed 8 bases at V and 1 base at J, leaving 6 bases unmatched. This CDR3 is built from 14 residues. The germline V gene has CDR1 SGHAT and CDR2 FQNNGV. CDR3: CASRSDRGNYGYTF. CDR3 sequence (DNA): TGTGCCAGCCGGAGCGACAGGGGTAACTATGGCTACACCTTC.

With regard to this clonotype: This may be a read error: a much more frequent sequence differs by one nucleotide. The chain uses TRBV27 and TRBJ2-2, with no clear D. V was cut by 4 bases and J by 3 bases, with 3 bases left in between. The CDR3 consists of 12 residues. CDR1 is MNHEY and CDR2 is SMNVEV in the germline V gene (reference sequence). The CDR3: CASSWYTGELFF. CDR3 sequence (DNA): TGTGCCAGCAGTTGGTACACCGGGGAGCTGTTTTTT.

V usage is TRBV4-3 and J usage is TRBJ2-7; 11 bases align to TRBD1. With V trimmed by 7 bases and J by 0 bases, 11 bases remained unmatched. Germline V gene lookup returns CDR1 LGHNA and CDR2 YSLEER. CDR3 length equals 17 residues. The CDR3 sequence is CASNPGTGGGLSYEQYF. The CDR3 region has the DNA TGCGCCAGCAACCCGGGGACAGGGGGGGGCCTCTCCTACGAGCAGTACTTC.

The chain joins TRBV20-1 to TRBJ1-2; maybe TRBD1 (6 bases). The CDR3 loop spans 14 amino acids. Germline CDR1 reads DFQATT; CDR2 reads SNEGSKA (reference sequence). V lost 5 bases, J lost 4 bases, and 17 bases lay in between. The CDR3 nucleotides are TGCAGTGCTCCGGTGGGGCAGGGGAGCTATGGCTACACCTTC. It yields the protein CSAPVGQGSYGYTF.

The chain recombines TRBV12-5 with TRBJ2-7, with D hard to call. The CDR3 loop spans 13 amino acids. Between the trimmed V and J ends, which lost 7 bases and 5 bases, there was a span of 15 bases. Germline CDR1 and CDR2: LGHNT and FRNRAP. The CDR3, as DNA: TGTGCTAGTGTCCAGGAATTTCGAGACGAGCAGTACTTC. Its translation: CASVQEFRDEQYF.

On this clonotype: The junction and the germline gene differ at one end; a read error may be behind it. V is TRBV12-3 or TRBV12-4 and J is TRBJ2-4; 7 bases are a match to TRBD2. The J call may be in error: the DNA end matches TRBJ2-7 better. The CDR3 contains 13 residues. This CDR3 reads CAGSLGRGDEQYF. In DNA, the CDR3 is TGTGCCGGCAGTTTGGGTCGGGGGGACGAGCAGTACTTC.

Only a few counts were recorded for this clonotype. The chain carries TRBV7-3 and TRBJ2-1; 8 positions agree with TRBD1. V was pared by 4 bases and J by 5 bases, with 4 bases of the junction left unmatched. The germline V gene has CDR1 SGHTA and CDR2 FQGTGA. CDR3 length: 14 residues. CDR3 amino acids: CASSSQGAHNEQFF. The DNA of the CDR3 is TGTGCCAGCAGCTCCCAGGGGGCCCACAATGAGCAGTTCTTC.

The CDR3 loop reads CASSYWQGNYGYTF. In DNA form, the CDR3 reads TGTGCCAGCAGTTACTGGCAGGGCAACTATGGCTACACCTTC. The chain recombines TRBV6-6 with TRBJ1-2; possible D gene TRBD1, 5 bases. Trimming took 1 base from V and 2 from J, leaving 8 bases between them. Germline V gene lookup returns CDR1 MNHNY and CDR2 SVGAGI (reference sequence). The CDR3 has 14 amino acids.

The sample holds a few counts of this clonotype. The chain carries TRBV12-3 or TRBV12-4 and TRBJ2-3; D may correspond to TRBD1 or TRBD2 (5 bases each). The ends were cut back, 5 bases at V and 2 bases at J, with 20 bases in the middle. This CDR3 spans 17 amino acids. CDR3 protein: CASSLGLSLGTTDTQYF. CDR3 nucleotides: TGTGCCAGCAGTCTGGGATTGTCTTTGGGGACCACAGATACGCAGTATTTT.

This clonotype turned up a few times. A read error may produce the germline difference seen at one junction end. The chain couples TRBV7-2 to TRBJ2-7; D might be TRBD1 (6 bases). Germline V gene data show CDR1 as SGHTA and CDR2 as FQGNSA. The CDR3 contains 14 residues. CDR3 amino acids: CASSYTGSSYEQYF. CDR3 nucleotides: TGTGCTAGCAGCTACACAGGGAGCTCCTACGAGCAGTACTTC.

This clonotype was observed a handful of times. V and J are TRBV27 and TRBJ1-1; perhaps TRBD1 as D (5 bases). The CDR3 contains 13 residues. The V and J ends lost 6 bases and 0 bases respectively, with 8 bases between them. Germline lookup yields CDR1 MNHEY and CDR2 SMNVEV (reference sequence). CDR3 protein: CASRDSMNTEAFF. The CDR3 nucleotides are TGTGCCAGCAGAGACAGTATGAACACTGAAGCTTTCTTT.

The chain combines TRBV20-1 with TRBJ2-2; the match to TRBD1 covers 10 bases. Germline lookup yields CDR1 DFQATT and CDR2 SNEGSKA (reference sequence). Unmatched junction bases numbered 6, after V lost 1 base and J lost 4 bases. The CDR3 totals 16 residues. This CDR3 is CSARVGTGVGTGELFF. CDR3 in DNA: TGCAGTGCTAGAGTAGGGACAGGGGTGGGCACCGGGGAGCTGTTTTTT.

A few counts support this clonotype. This chain connects TRBV29-1 to TRBJ2-6; D remains ambiguous. V lost 0 bases, J lost 4 bases, and 4 bases lay in between. Germline V CDR1 and CDR2: SQVTM, ANQGSEA. The CDR3 has 13 amino acids. This chain's CDR3 is CSVEETGANVLTF. DNA for the CDR3: TGCAGCGTTGAAGAAACGGGGGCCAACGTCCTGACTTTC.

This clonotype was counted only a few times. The chain links TRBV7-3 to TRBJ2-7; 13 bases are a match to TRBD2. The CDR3 loop spans 12 amino acids. CDR1 and CDR2 (germline): SGHTA, FQGTGA. Trimming at V came to 5 bases and at J to 11 bases, leaving 3 bases not matched to a gene. Here the CDR3 DNA reads TGTGCCAGCAGCGCGACTAGCGGGGGGAAGTACTTC. Residues: CASSATSGGKYF.

V usage is TRBV28 and J usage is TRBJ1-5, with unresolved D. Between the trimmed V and J ends, which lost 3 bases and 6 bases, there was a span of 15 bases. Germline V lookup: CDR1 MDHEN, CDR2 SYDVKM. The CDR3 totals 15 residues. CDR3 bases: TGTGCCAGCAGTTTGGTGCAAGAAGGGTTTCAGCCCCAGCATTTT. As protein: CASSLVQEGFQPQHF.

The rearrangement uses TRBV6-8 and TRBJ1-2, with 8 bases lining up with TRBD1. V lost 1 base and J lost 6; bases outside the gene matches: 7. Germline-derived CDR1 and CDR2 are MNHGY and SAAAGT. This CDR3 is 15 amino acids long. The CDR3 is CASSYCRGLFNGYTF. In DNA form, the CDR3 reads TGTGCCAGCAGTTACTGCAGGGGGCTTTTCAATGGCTACACCTTC.

This clonotype has only a few counts. V usage is TRBV25-1 and J usage is TRBJ2-5; 8 nucleotides match TRBD1. The CDR3 covers 14 residues. Trimming took 6 bases from V and 11 from J; bases not matched to a gene: 14. CDR1 is MGHDK, CDR2 SYGVNS, per germline. The CDR3 loop is CASSPTGAPGEQYF. The CDR3 bases are TGTGCCAGCAGCCCGACAGGGGCTCCGGGGGAGCAGTACTTC.

V gene TRBV19 combines with J gene TRBJ1-1; TRBD1 might be the D (5 bases). Germline CDR1 reads LNHDA; CDR2 reads SQIVND (reference sequence). V lost 6 bases and J lost 5, with 16 bases in between. The CDR3 runs 14 residues. The CDR3 spells CASSAGTEGTEAFF. Written as DNA, the CDR3 is TGTGCCAGTAGCGCCGGGACCGAGGGTACTGAAGCTTTCTTT.

The chain joins TRBV7-2 to TRBJ1-2; 8 nucleotides align to TRBD1. Germline CDR1 SGHTA, CDR2 FQGNSA. The CDR3 length is 15 residues. J lost 5 bases, V lost 2 bases, and 7 bases had no gene match. For the CDR3, the DNA is TGTGCCAGCAGCTTATCGACGGGACAGGCATATGGCTACACCTTC. Protein sequence: CASSLSTGQAYGYTF.

With respect to this clonotype: With a much larger clone just one base away, this may be a read error. The rearrangement joins TRBV20-1 to TRBJ2-4, with 8 bases matching TRBD1. The DNA end is more similar to TRBJ2-7, so the J call may be wrong. This CDR3 has 14 residues. Germline V gene lookup returns CDR1 DFQATT and CDR2 SNEGSKA (reference sequence). The CDR3 sequence: CSAGPRTGSGEQYF. CDR3 in DNA: TGCAGTGCTGGACCCCGGACAGGGTCTGGCGAGCAGTACTTC.

This chain uses TRBV20-1 with TRBJ1-1; D remains unclear. The CDR3 has 12 residues. Germline loops: CDR1 DFQATT, CDR2 SNEGSKA (reference sequence). V was cut by 6 bases and J by 0 bases, with 8 bases left in between. In nucleotides, the CDR3 is TGCAGTGCCCAGAGGGTGAACACTGAAGCTTTCTTT. It yields the protein CSAQRVNTEAFF.